This is a list of T cell receptor beta chains from one sample in a study of cytomegalovirus exposure and HLA in healthy donors. Assay: immunoSEQ multiplex PCR; the TCRdb copy retains only in-frame clones and omits some. The sample shows around 69,000 clones, about 70% of them seen only once. Material for sequencing was PBMCs. These receptors all stem from a woman in her 50s in good health and CMV-seropositive. The CDR3 runs from the conserved cysteine through the conserved F or W. The order of the fields is V gene, clone size, J gene, D gene, CDR3 protein, CDR3 DNA. The D gene is left open where the match is weak. Clone size is stated in some rows and not others, as once, few, many or a class when expanded.

TRBV6-5	once	TRBJ1-1	.	CASSPKGRGMSEAFF	TGTGCCAGCAGTCCGAAGGGCAGGGGTATGTCTGAAGCTTTCTTT
TRBV7-2	once	TRBJ2-2	.	CASRFTSTPGELFF	TGTGCCAGCAGGTTCACTAGCACCCCCGGGGAGCTGTTTTTT
TRBV7-2	.	TRBJ2-5	TRBD2	CASSSSWASGETQYF	TGTGCCAGCAGCTCTAGTTGGGCTAGCGGGGAGACCCAGTACTTC
TRBV5-1	.	TRBJ1-1	.	CASSLVPEPNTEAFF	TGCGCCAGCAGCTTGGTGCCAGAACCGAACACTGAAGCTTTCTTT
TRBV10-1	.	TRBJ2-7	TRBD1	CASGDRSYEQYF	TGCGCCAGCGGGGACAGGTCCTACGAGCAGTACTTC
TRBV19	.	TRBJ2-7	TRBD1	CASTTTGSYEQYF	TGTGCCAGTACCACGACAGGGTCCTACGAGCAGTACTTC
TRBV9	many	TRBJ1-5	TRBD1	CASSVYLGQAHGEPQHF	TGTGCCAGCAGCGTATACCTTGGACAGGCCCATGGGGAGCCCCAGCATTTT
TRBV11-2	few	TRBJ1-6	.	CASSSPTGPNSPLHF	TGTGCCAGCAGCTCGCCGACGGGTCCTAATTCACCCCTCCACTTT
TRBV11-2	.	TRBJ2-5	TRBD2	CASSLDSAGIAQETQYF	TGTGCCAGCAGCTTAGATTCAGCGGGGATAGCCCAAGAGACCCAGTACTTC
TRBV30	.	TRBJ1-1	TRBD1	CAWSSQGDTEAFF	TGTGCCTGGAGTTCCCAGGGGGACACTGAAGCTTTCTTT
TRBV4-3	.	TRBJ2-6	TRBD2	CASSQEAAGVTGANVLTF	TGCGCCAGCAGCCAAGAGGCGGCGGGGGTCACTGGGGCCAACGTCCTGACTTTC
TRBV10-2	.	TRBJ1-1	TRBD1	CASRGQGGNTEAFF	TGCGCCAGCAGGGGACAGGGTGGGAACACTGAAGCTTTCTTT
TRBV14	once	TRBJ2-1	.	CASSQDHYNEQFF	TGTGCCAGCAGCCAAGATCATTACAATGAGCAGTTCTTC
TRBV27	.	TRBJ1-1	.	CASSLLSGRLNTEAFF	TGTGCCAGCAGTCTCTTGTCCGGTCGCCTGAACACTGAAGCTTTCTTT
TRBV6-5	.	TRBJ2-3	.	CASMSRQRTDTQYF	TGTGCCAGCATGTCCAGACAACGCACAGATACGCAGTATTTT
TRBV28	.	TRBJ1-5	TRBD1	CASSFRDRVMPQHF	TGTGCCAGCAGTTTCCGGGACAGGGTTATGCCCCAGCATTTT